A selection of T cell receptor beta chains follows, all from one sample in a study of cytomegalovirus exposure and HLA in healthy donors. Produced via immunoSEQ multiplex PCR; TCRdb's table is partial and in-frame only. Among 100,000 to 150,000 clones listed, roughly 80% were seen once. Sequencing was performed on PBMCs. These receptor sequences come from a man between 18 and 29 years old in good health and CMV-seropositive. The CDR3 runs from the conserved cysteine through the conserved F or W. A D gene is named only where the DNA matches it firmly. Only some rows state a clone size, as once, few, many or a class for expanded clones.

clone size	V gene	D gene	J gene	CDR3 protein	CDR3 DNA
-	TRBV6-1	TRBD1	TRBJ2-7	CASSEAQGARHYEQYF	TGTGCCAGCAGTGAAGCACAGGGGGCGCGTCACTACGAGCAGTACTTC
few	TRBV6-1	TRBD2	TRBJ2-7	CASASGISEQYF	TGTGCCAGTGCTAGCGGGATCAGCGAGCAGTACTTC
once	TRBV18	TRBD2	TRBJ2-1	CASSYQGLAGREQFF	TGTGCCAGCTCATACCAGGGACTAGCGGGAAGAGAGCAGTTCTTC
few	TRBV19	TRBD2	TRBJ2-2	CASSLPGLASGELFF	TGTGCCAGTAGTCTCCCGGGACTAGCCTCCGGGGAGCTGTTTTTT
-	TRBV10-2	TRBD1	TRBJ2-5	CASSSTGDPQETQYF	TGCGCCAGCAGTTCAACAGGGGATCCCCAAGAGACCCAGTACTTC
few	TRBV7-2	-	TRBJ1-1	CASSLIWGAEAFF	TGTGCCAGCAGCCTGATCTGGGGAGCTGAAGCTTTCTTT
-	TRBV9	-	TRBJ2-3	CASSVGRDTQYF	TGTGCCAGCAGCGTAGGCAGGGATACGCAGTATTTT
-	TRBV27	TRBD1	TRBJ1-5	CATSTGTDNQPQHF	TGTGCCACTTCCACGGGGACAGATAATCAGCCCCAGCATTTT
-	TRBV20-1	TRBD2	TRBJ2-1	CSAPSGSEQFF	TGCAGTGCACCTAGCGGGAGTGAGCAGTTCTTC
-	TRBV27	TRBD1	TRBJ2-6	CASSLTGAGANVLTF	TGTGCCAGCAGCCTAACAGGGGCTGGGGCCAACGTCCTGACTTTC
-	TRBV12-5	TRBD1	TRBJ1-1	CASGTTGGATEAFF	TGTGCTAGTGGGACGACAGGGGGAGCGACTGAAGCTTTCTTT
-	TRBV5-5	TRBD1	TRBJ1-4	CASSLNRGTNEKLFF	TGTGCCAGCAGCCTGAACAGGGGGACTAATGAAAAACTGTTTTTT
-	TRBV19	TRBD2	TRBJ2-5	CASSGGGREQETQYF	TGTGCCAGTAGTGGGGGGGGAAGGGAACAAGAGACCCAGTACTTC
-	TRBV4-3	TRBD1	TRBJ2-3	CASSQLPGTGQTDTQYF	TGCGCCAGCAGCCAATTGCCTGGGACAGGGCAAACAGATACGCAGTATTTT
-	TRBV29-1	-	TRBJ1-2	CSVQSSQDGYTF	TGCAGCGTTCAATCCAGCCAGGATGGCTACACCTTC
-	TRBV25-1	-	TRBJ1-6	CASSEQDRSGFNSPLHF	TGTGCCAGCAGCGAACAAGACAGGTCGGGGTTTAATTCACCCCTCCACTTT
-	TRBV30	TRBD2	TRBJ2-3	CAWSSKTFKPRLAGVGGPTDTQYF	TGTGCCTGGAGTTCTAAGACCTTTAAACCCAGACTAGCGGGAGTCGGGGGTCCCACAGATACGCAGTATTTT
-	TRBV25-1	-	TRBJ2-7	CASGDREGYEQYF	TGTGCCAGCGGTGACAGGGAGGGCTACGAGCAGTACTTC
-	TRBV28	TRBD1	TRBJ1-6	CASSPQTGGVPYSPLHF	TGTGCCAGCAGCCCCCAGACAGGGGGCGTCCCGTATTCACCCCTCCACTTT
-	TRBV5-8	-	TRBJ2-3	CASSTLQQDSTDTQYF	TGTGCCAGCAGCACCCTTCAACAGGATAGCACAGATACGCAGTATTTT
-	TRBV19	TRBD1	TRBJ1-5	CASSIGDRGQVVQPQHF	TGTGCCAGTAGTATAGGGGACAGGGGGCAAGTAGTGCAGCCCCAGCATTTT
-	TRBV19	-	TRBJ2-7	CASSFSATYEQYF	TGTGCCAGTAGTTTTTCCGCGACCTACGAGCAGTACTTC
few	TRBV7-8	TRBD2	TRBJ2-2	CASSLARGGPTGELFF	TGTGCCAGCAGCTTAGCTCGGGGGGGCCCCACCGGGGAGCTGTTTTTT
-	TRBV7-2	-	TRBJ2-5	CASSLETSEETQYF	TGTGCCAGCAGCTTAGAAACCTCGGAGGAGACCCAGTACTTC
-	TRBV11-2	-	TRBJ2-7	CASSLRDSSYEQYF	TGTGCCAGCAGCTTACGCGATAGCTCCTACGAGCAGTACTTC
-	TRBV4-3	TRBD1	TRBJ1-2	CASSRASTGLYGCTF	TGCGCCAGCAGCCGCGCCTCGACAGGGCTCTATGGCTGCACCTTC
once	TRBV11-3	-	TRBJ2-7	CASSLDTGYEQYF	TGTGCCAGCAGCTTAGATACAGGCTACGAGCAGTACTTC
few	TRBV7-9	TRBD1	TRBJ1-4	CSSSPETGIGEKLFF	TGTTCCAGCAGCCCAGAGACAGGGATTGGTGAAAAACTGTTTTTT
-	TRBV30	TRBD1	TRBJ1-1	CAWSDRGFTEAFF	TGTGCCTGGAGTGACAGGGGATTCACTGAAGCTTTCTTT
-	TRBV11-2	TRBD1	TRBJ1-2	CASSLVPTGNYGYTF	TGTGCCAGCAGCTTAGTTCCGACAGGGAACTATGGCTACACCTTC
-	TRBV9	TRBD2	TRBJ2-7	CASSAAGGNSYEQYF	TGTGCCAGCAGCGCCGCGGGGGGTAACTCCTACGAGCAGTACTTC
few	TRBV7-6	-	TRBJ1-4	CASSLTGQSEKLFF	TGTGCCAGCAGCTTAACAGGGCAGAGTGAAAAACTGTTTTTT
-	TRBV29-1	-	TRBJ1-1	CSVAGRHTEAFF	TGCAGCGTGGCGGGACGGCACACTGAAGCTTTCTTT
-	TRBV5-6	-	TRBJ2-5	CASSSTPSAQYF	TGTGCCAGCAGCTCTACCCCGTCGGCCCAGTACTTC
-	TRBV5-4	TRBD1	TRBJ1-4	CASSTGTENEKLFF	TGTGCCAGCAGCACAGGGACAGAGAATGAAAAACTGTTTTTT
-	TRBV12-5	TRBD1	TRBJ1-4	CASGLVPADRGGEKLFF	TGTGCTAGTGGTTTGGTCCCCGCCGACAGGGGTGGTGAAAAACTGTTTTTT
-	TRBV7-8	-	TRBJ1-5	CASSLATAYSNQPQHF	TGTGCCAGCAGCTTAGCCACAGCTTATAGCAATCAGCCCCAGCATTTT